These 18 T cell receptor beta chains were all obtained from the same sample, sequenced in a study of tumor-infiltrating lymphocytes in localized non-small cell lung cancer. Here immunoSEQ multiplex PCR was the method, and the copy in TCRdb shows in-frame clones only, minus some. The sample lists approximately 9,900 clones, roughly three quarters occurring once. The sample taken for sequencing was lung tumor tissue. The receptors here all came from a human donor with non-small cell lung cancer.

This clone ranks as large. The CDR3 DNA reads as TGCAGCGTTGGGGCAGGCAGTGGCTATGGCTACACCTTC. Protein: CSVGAGSGYGYTF. The rearrangement uses TRBV29-1 and TRBJ1-2; no clear D. Germline CDR1 reads SQVTM; CDR2 reads ANQGSEA. Trimming cost V 4 bases and J 4 bases, with 13 bases left between them. The CDR3 runs to 13 residues.

This chain connects TRBV2 to TRBJ1-2; no clear D. The CDR3 covers 11 residues. From germline, CDR1 is SNHLY and CDR2 FYNNEI. V was shortened by 6 bases and J by 8 bases, with 10 bases between the two germline ends. CDR3 DNA sequence: TGTGCCAGCAGGGCCGGGGTCGGCTACACCTTC. It specifies CASRAGVGYTF.

The chain has TRBV5-5 and TRBJ2-7; 8 bases fit TRBD1. The germline CDR1 and CDR2 sequences are SGHKS and YYEKEE (reference sequence). V was pared by 2 bases and J by 1 base, with 8 bases of the junction left unmatched. This CDR3 is built from 16 residues. This chain's CDR3 is CASSLRPGQVSYEQYF. The CDR3, as DNA: TGTGCCAGCAGCTTAAGACCGGGACAGGTATCCTACGAGCAGTACTTC.

The chain links TRBV6-6 to TRBJ1-4; D is undetermined. V gave up 6 bases and J gave up 7 bases, with 6 bases separating them. The CDR3 loop spans 11 amino acids. The germline gives CDR1 MNHNY, CDR2 SVGAGI (reference sequence). CDR3 protein: CASSSGEKLFF. As DNA, the CDR3 is TGTGCCAGCAGCTCCGGTGAAAAACTGTTTTTT.

This clone has a handful of counts. This chain joins TRBV30 and TRBJ1-1; a weak D match, TRBD1 (5 bases). The germline gives CDR1 GTSNPN, CDR2 SVGIG (reference sequence). Deletions cut 0 bases from V and 11 bases from J, with 13 bases between. This CDR3 comprises 12 residues. CDR3 amino acids: CAWSVKGSGAFF. The CDR3, as DNA: TGTGCCTGGAGTGTTAAGGGGTCAGGGGCTTTCTTT.

The CDR3: CASSLGGDRRNQPQHF. The DNA for the CDR3 is TGTGCCAGCAGCTTAGGGGGAGACAGGCGCAATCAGCCCCAGCATTTT. This chain connects TRBV7-8 to TRBJ1-5; possible D gene TRBD1, 6 bases. Looked up from germline, CDR1 is SGHVS and CDR2 is FQNEAQ. This CDR3 is 16 amino acids long. The V and J ends lost 1 base and 2 bases respectively, with 12 bases between them.

The chain has TRBV5-1 and TRBJ2-4, with 8 bases identical to TRBD1. This CDR3 spans 17 amino acids. V dropped 1 base and J dropped 0; count of bases not matched to a gene: 6. Germline V gives CDR1 SGHRS, CDR2 YFSETQ. The CDR3 loop reads CASSLMGGQGAKNIQYF. CDR3 DNA: TGCGCCAGCAGCTTGATGGGAGGACAGGGAGCCAAAAACATTCAGTACTTC.

This clone was seen a single time. Written as DNA, the CDR3 is TGCAGCGTTTTCCAAGTGATGGAATATGGCTACACCTTC. Its protein is CSVFQVMEYGYTF. The chain is built from TRBV29-1 and TRBJ1-2; D is unresolved. Germline V lookup: CDR1 SQVTM, CDR2 ANQGSEA. V dropped 5 bases and J dropped 5 bases, with 15 bases sitting between them. The CDR3 extends over 13 amino acids. Variable domain in full (rest from reference TRBV29-1 and TRBJ1-2): SAVISQKPSRDICQRGTSLTIQCQVDSQVTMMFWYRQQPGQSLTLIATANQGSEATYESGFVIDKFPISRPNLTFSTLTVSNMSPEDSSIYLCSVFQVMEYGYTFGSGTRLTVV.

The rearrangement uses TRBV25-1 and TRBJ2-1; tentatively, D is TRBD2 (6 bases). This CDR3 has 15 residues. The germline V and J ends were trimmed by 7 bases and 4 bases, with 17 bases remaining between them. Germline V gives CDR1 MGHDK, CDR2 SYGVNS. The CDR3 spells CASTHFAAGYNEQFF. CDR3 in DNA: TGTGCCAGCACTCACTTCGCGGCGGGGTACAATGAGCAGTTCTTC.

The chain combines TRBV7-9 with TRBJ2-7; perhaps TRBD1 as D (5 bases). V was pared by 3 bases and J by 5 bases, with 23 bases between. Germline values: CDR1 SEHNR, CDR2 FQNEAQ (reference sequence). The CDR3 totals 17 residues. The CDR3, as DNA: TGTGCCAGCAGCTTGGGCCCAGGAAGGGGCGGTAGTGACGAGCAGTACTTC. Residues: CASSLGPGRGGSDEQYF.

The V call is TRBV7-8, the J call TRBJ1-6; 9 bases are shared with TRBD1. Trimming took 5 bases from V and 7 from J; bases not matched to a gene: 6. The CDR3 contains 15 residues. CDR1 SGHVS and CDR2 FQNEAQ come from the germline V gene. The CDR3 region has the DNA TGTGCCAGCAGCCTGGACAGGGGAGCAAATTCACCCCTCCACTTT. Encoded protein: CASSLDRGANSPLHF.

The chain joins TRBV5-8 to TRBJ1-2; the D is unclear. This CDR3 is 14 amino acids long. Between the trimmed V and J ends, which lost 3 bases and 6 bases, there was a span of 15 bases. Germline assignment: CDR1 SGHTS and CDR2 YDEGEE. CDR3: CASSWVGSLHGYTF. CDR3 bases: TGTGCCAGCAGCTGGGTGGGCAGTCTCCATGGCTACACCTTC.

This clone appeared once. J is TRBJ1-2 and V is TRBV5-1; no clear D. The CDR3 runs to 15 residues. From germline, CDR1 is SGHRS and CDR2 YFSETQ. V dropped 0 bases and J dropped 3 bases, with 12 bases sitting between them. In DNA, the CDR3 is TGCGCCAGCAGCTTGGGCGGCAGGCAATACTATGGCTACACCTTC. Translating gives CASSLGGRQYYGYTF. Supplemented by reference TRBV5-1 and TRBJ1-2, the full variable domain reads KAGVTQTPRYLIKTRGQQVTLSCSPISGHRSVSWYQQTPGQGLQFLFEYFSETQRNKGNFPGRFSGRQFSNSRSEMNVSTLELGDSALYLCASSLGGRQYYGYTFGSGTRLTVV.

This clone was counted only a few times. This chain connects TRBV5-6 to TRBJ2-5; the D gene is possibly TRBD1 (6 bases). The CDR3 runs 13 residues. The germline gives CDR1 SGHDT, CDR2 YYEEEE. V was shortened by 4 bases and J by 5 bases, with 12 bases between the two germline ends. CDR3 residues: CASSPGDRETQYF. The DNA of the CDR3 is TGTGCCAGCAGCCCAGGGGATCGGGAGACCCAGTACTTC.

The chain is built from TRBV2 and TRBJ2-3, with 8 bases aligning to TRBD1. The V and J ends lost 6 bases and 1 base, in that order; junction bases with no gene match: 6. The germline gives CDR1 SNHLY, CDR2 FYNNEI. This CDR3 comprises 15 residues. The chain's CDR3 is CASRLTGGRTDTQYF. CDR3 nucleotides: TGTGCCAGCAGGCTTACAGGGGGACGCACAGATACGCAGTATTTT.

CDR3 nucleotides: TGTGCCAGCAGTATACCGACAGGGGAGGGTACCGGGGAGCTGTTTTTT. This gives the protein CASSIPTGEGTGELFF. The rearrangement links TRBV6-6 to TRBJ2-2; D is possibly TRBD1 (8 bases). In germline, CDR1 is MNHNY, CDR2 SVGAGI (reference sequence). The length of the CDR3 is 16 residues. Trimming pared 5 bases from V and 5 bases from J, leaving 18 bases between.

This clone was observed a few times. The chain employs TRBV6-5 and TRBJ2-7; tentatively, D is TRBD1 (6 bases). Trimming took 5 bases from V and 0 from J, leaving 14 bases between them. The CDR3 spans 15 residues. CDR1 is MNHEY, CDR2 SVGAGI, per germline. CDR3 coding DNA: TGTGCCAGCAGTCCTACAGGGTGGAGCTCCTACGAGCAGTACTTC. Translating it yields CASSPTGWSSYEQYF.

This rearrangement joins TRBV6-1 to TRBJ1-5; 7 nucleotides agree with TRBD1. V shed 6 bases and J 4 bases; nucleotides not matched to a gene: 3. Germline V gene sequence: CDR1 MNHNS, CDR2 SASEGT. This CDR3 region has 13 residues. CDR3 loop: CASRGQQNQPQHF. The CDR3 region has the DNA TGTGCCAGCAGGGGACAGCAAAATCAGCCCCAGCATTTT.